The rows below give T cell receptor beta chains drawn from one sample of a study of T cell repertoires in cytomegalovirus infection. TCRdb recomputed calls from the reads with MiXCR, one row per CDR3 protein. The table records 700,000 to 850,000 distinct CDR3 sequences, 30% to 35% of them present only once. Antigens for these TCRs are unknown. This sample comprised cultured CD8+ T cells from PBMCs, obtained from culture after CMV antigen stimulation. The receptors shown here come from a human donor in good health (CMV status not recorded). Some clones in this sample may be carry-over from other donors' samples. Each CDR3 is given with its conserved first and last residue. D genes are given only for firm matches. Expanded clones get a size class; other rows say once, few or many, or leave the size out.

size: many
D: TRBD1
J: TRBJ1-2
V: TRBV7-2
DNA: TGTGCCAGCAGCCTCAACAGGGGACCGACCTATGGCTACACCTTC
CDR3: CASSLNRGPTYGYTF

size: many
D: .
J: TRBJ2-7
V: TRBV7-8
DNA: TGTGCCAGCAGCCGTAGGGGGAACTACGAGCAGTACTTC
CDR3: CASSRRGNYEQYF

size: .
D: .
J: TRBJ2-6
V: TRBV9
DNA: TGTGCCAGCAGCGGTGATAGAGGTAACTCTGGGGCCAACGTCCTGACTTTC
CDR3: CASSGDRGNSGANVLTF

size: .
D: .
J: TRBJ1-2
V: TRBV25-1
DNA: TGTGCCAGCAGTGCCGAAGGGCAGCCGTTCTATGGCTACACCTTC
CDR3: CASSAEGQPFYGYTF

size: .
D: .
J: TRBJ1-5
V: TRBV10-3
DNA: TGTGCCATCAGTGAGTCGATAGGGGGAAATCAGCCCCAGCATTTT
CDR3: CAISESIGGNQPQHF

size: .
D: TRBD1
J: TRBJ1-1
V: TRBV12-5
DNA: TGTGCTAGTGGTTATAACAAAGAAACCATAGGACAGGGGGCTGACACTGAAGCTTTCTTT
CDR3: CASGYNKETIGQGADTEAFF

size: .
D: .
J: TRBJ2-7
V: TRBV4-1
DNA: TGCGCCAGCAGCCCCCCGGGACACCAAAGCTCCTACGAGCAGTACTTC
CDR3: CASSPPGHQSSYEQYF

size: .
D: .
J: TRBJ1-2
V: TRBV19
DNA: TGTGCCACGCAAGCTGGAGGGGAAGTGAGTGGCTACACCTTC
CDR3: CATQAGGEVSGYTF

size: .
D: .
J: TRBJ2-1
V: TRBV11-2
DNA: TGTGCCAGCAGTAGGCCGAAGGAGGGAACAGGAGAGTACAATGAGCAGTTCTTC
CDR3: CASSRPKEGTGEYNEQFF

size: .
D: TRBD2
J: TRBJ2-2
V: TRBV5-6
DNA: TGTGCCAGCAGCCCGCGACTAGCGGGGGGGGCCGGGGAGCTGTTTTTT
CDR3: CASSPRLAGGAGELFF

size: few
D: TRBD1
J: TRBJ2-1
V: TRBV5-8
DNA: TGTGCCAGCAGCTTACGGGGGGGACAGGGGTTCACTTATACCTACAATGAGCAGTTCTTC
CDR3: CASSLRGGQGFTYTYNEQFF

size: .
D: .
J: TRBJ1-2
V: TRBV18
DNA: TGTGCCAGCTCACCACCCAGGGAAAACTATGGCTACACCTTC
CDR3: CASSPPRENYGYTF

size: once
D: .
J: TRBJ2-6
V: TRBV25-1
DNA: TGTGCCAGCAGTGAACCTAAAGACTCTGGGGCCAACGTCCTGACTTTC
CDR3: CASSEPKDSGANVLTF

size: medium-sized
D: TRBD1
J: TRBJ2-7
V: TRBV27
DNA: TGTGCCAGCAGTTTACAGGGGGCGAACTACGAGCAGTACTTC
CDR3: CASSLQGANYEQYF

size: .
D: .
J: TRBJ2-3
V: TRBV4-1
DNA: TGCGCCAGCAGCCAAGAGTGGATTAGCACAGCTACGCAGTATTTT
CDR3: CASSQEWISTATQYF

size: many
D: .
J: TRBJ2-6
V: TRBV28
DNA: TGTGCCAGCAGGGGCGGGCGAGGGGCCAACGTCCTGACTTTC
CDR3: CASRGGRGANVLTF

size: .
D: TRBD1
J: TRBJ1-2
V: TRBV19
DNA: TGTGCCACTCCCAGGAAGGGACAGAGGCCTGGCTACACCTTC
CDR3: CATPRKGQRPGYTF

size: .
D: .
J: TRBJ2-3
V: TRBV2
DNA: TGTGCCAGCACCTCGCGCGGGTGGGATACGCAGTATTTT
CDR3: CASTSRGWDTQYF

size: .
D: TRBD2
J: TRBJ2-1
V: TRBV5-4
DNA: TGTGCCAGCGGAGCGGGGGAGGACAATGAGCAGTTCTTC
CDR3: CASGAGEDNEQFF

size: .
D: TRBD1
J: TRBJ2-3
V: TRBV7-6
DNA: TGTGCCAGCAGGGACAGGGCAGATACGCAGTATTTT
CDR3: CASRDRADTQYF

size: .
D: TRBD1
J: TRBJ2-3
V: TRBV10-2
DNA: TGCGCCAGCAGCTCGATACAGGGGGTAGAGACAGATACGCAGTATTTT
CDR3: CASSSIQGVETDTQYF

size: .
D: .
J: TRBJ1-2
V: TRBV28
DNA: TGTGCCAGCAGTTCTCGAATCCGGGAACTAGGGGGCTACACCTTC
CDR3: CASSSRIRELGGYTF

size: .
D: TRBD2
J: TRBJ2-3
V: TRBV15
DNA: TGTGCCACCAGCAGATTCAAAGCGGGGATGAGCACAGATACGCAGTATTTT
CDR3: CATSRFKAGMSTDTQYF

size: .
D: TRBD1
J: TRBJ2-1
V: TRBV7-9
DNA: TGTGCCAGCAGCTTAGGACAGGGGGCCATCAATGAGCAGTTCTTC
CDR3: CASSLGQGAINEQFF

size: .
D: .
J: TRBJ1-2
V: TRBV28
DNA: TGTGCCAGCAGTCGCCACATTAACTATGGCTACACCTTC
CDR3: CASSRHINYGYTF

size: few
D: .
J: TRBJ1-6
V: TRBV4-3
DNA: TGCGCCAGCAGCCAGGATCCCTTACGGAGGGAGTATAATTCACCCCTCCACTTT
CDR3: CASSQDPLRREYNSPLHF

size: few
D: .
J: TRBJ2-2
V: TRBV2
DNA: TGTGCCAGCAGTGCGGCAAGGGAGCTGTTTTTT
CDR3: CASSAARELFF

size: .
D: .
J: TRBJ1-1
V: TRBV6-2/TRBV6-3
DNA: TGTGCCAACAGTTACTCAGGGATTGGCACTGAAGCTTTCTTT
CDR3: CANSYSGIGTEAFF

size: few
D: .
J: TRBJ2-5
V: TRBV14
DNA: TGTGCCAGCAGCCAAGCATTAGGGGGGAGTGGAGAGACCCAGTACTTC
CDR3: CASSQALGGSGETQYF

size: .
D: .
J: TRBJ1-2
V: TRBV9
DNA: TGTGCCAGCAGCGTAGGACACCCAATCTTACCCTATGGCTACACCTTC
CDR3: CASSVGHPILPYGYTF

size: .
D: .
J: TRBJ2-5
V: TRBV7-9
DNA: TGTGCCAGCAGCTTAGGGAAGCGGCTCGGTGGGGAGACCCAGTACTTC
CDR3: CASSLGKRLGGETQYF

size: few
D: TRBD1
J: TRBJ2-1
V: TRBV27
DNA: TGTGCCAGCAACCCACAACGGGACAGGGTCACCAATGAGCAGTTCTTC
CDR3: CASNPQRDRVTNEQFF

size: few
D: .
J: TRBJ2-4
V: TRBV4-3
DNA: TGCGCCAGCAGCCAAAAAAGCGGGACAGCCCTTAAAAACATTCAGTACTTC
CDR3: CASSQKSGTALKNIQYF

size: few
D: .
J: TRBJ2-1
V: TRBV6-5
DNA: TGTGCCAGCAGTTACTGGGTTGGGGTATACAATGAGCAGTTCTTC
CDR3: CASSYWVGVYNEQFF

size: once
D: .
J: TRBJ1-3
V: TRBV7-3
DNA: TGTGCCAGCACCGCGACGGGAAACACCATATATTTT
CDR3: CASTATGNTIYF

size: few
D: TRBD1
J: TRBJ1-4
V: TRBV28
DNA: TGTGCCAGCAAGACAGGGATGGATGAAAAACTGTTTTTT
CDR3: CASKTGMDEKLFF

size: .
D: TRBD1
J: TRBJ2-1
V: TRBV2
DNA: TGTGCCAGCAGTGAGACAGGGGTCTCTGAGCAGTTCTTC
CDR3: CASSETGVSEQFF

size: few
D: .
J: TRBJ2-3
V: TRBV27
DNA: TGTGCCAGCAGTTTAGAGGGGGGTCACACAGATACGCAGTATTTT
CDR3: CASSLEGGHTDTQYF

size: .
D: TRBD2
J: TRBJ2-1
V: TRBV4-1
DNA: TGCGCCAGCAGCCAAGATAACCTAGCGGGGGGCCTGAGGGATGAGCAGTTCTTC
CDR3: CASSQDNLAGGLRDEQFF

size: few
D: TRBD1
J: TRBJ2-1
V: TRBV5-1
DNA: TGCGCCAGCAGCTCCGAGACAGGGGCCTACAATGAGCAGTTCTTC
CDR3: CASSSETGAYNEQFF

size: few
D: .
J: TRBJ2-1
V: TRBV27
DNA: TGTGCCAGCAGTTTATCGTTGGTAGCTCCTTACAATGAGCAGTTCTTC
CDR3: CASSLSLVAPYNEQFF

size: .
D: .
J: TRBJ2-1
V: TRBV4-3
DNA: TGCGCCAGCAGCCCCAGAGGGGGGGGCTACTACAATGAGCAGTTCTTC
CDR3: CASSPRGGGYYNEQFF